Ten or more counts support the clone carrying this T cell receptor beta chain. TCRdb ran MiXCR on the 5' RACE reads and lists one entry per CDR3 protein. The sample shows 95,000 to 120,000 distinct CDR3 sequences, 9% to 13% of them seen only once. Per the germline V gene, CDR1 is DFQATT and CDR2 is SNEGSKA (reference sequence). V was clipped by 6 bases and J by 9 bases, with 15 bases between them. CDR3 length equals 12 residues. This entry belongs to a study of early T cells in non-severe SARS-CoV-2 infection. The TCR comes from an adult who was a healthcare worker with PCR-confirmed SARS-CoV-2 infection or an uninfected control (not recorded which). J is TRBJ2-1 and V is TRBV20-1, with D perhaps TRBD2 (6 bases). The sequencing input was whole blood. Here the CDR3 reads CSAPGLIPEQFF. CDR3 bases: TGCAGTGCGCCGGGACTTATCCCTGAGCAGTTCTTC.